Given below is one T cell receptor (beta chain) in context. MiXCR, applied by TCRdb to the 5' RACE reads, yields one record per CDR3 protein. The sample yields about 52,000 distinct CDR3 sequences, under 8% seen once. Time point described: blood at routine non-recurrence follow-up after resection. Whole RNA was taken from tumor, nontumor lung or frozen PBMC; it was then sequenced unsorted. The entry originates in a study of spatial heterogeneity in lung cancer. Germline loops: CDR1 SGHRS, CDR2 YFSETQ. Trimming stripped 2 bases from V and 4 bases from J, with 8 bases between. The CDR3 is 13 amino acids.

The chain employs TRBV5-1 and TRBJ2-3, with D possibly matching TRBD1 (6 bases). The sequence was collected from a female donor with early-stage non-small cell lung cancer. This sample comprised PBMCs, obtained at follow-up. CDR3 sequence: CASSLQGADTQYF. DNA for the CDR3: TGCGCCAGCAGCTTACAGGGCGCAGATACGCAGTATTTT.